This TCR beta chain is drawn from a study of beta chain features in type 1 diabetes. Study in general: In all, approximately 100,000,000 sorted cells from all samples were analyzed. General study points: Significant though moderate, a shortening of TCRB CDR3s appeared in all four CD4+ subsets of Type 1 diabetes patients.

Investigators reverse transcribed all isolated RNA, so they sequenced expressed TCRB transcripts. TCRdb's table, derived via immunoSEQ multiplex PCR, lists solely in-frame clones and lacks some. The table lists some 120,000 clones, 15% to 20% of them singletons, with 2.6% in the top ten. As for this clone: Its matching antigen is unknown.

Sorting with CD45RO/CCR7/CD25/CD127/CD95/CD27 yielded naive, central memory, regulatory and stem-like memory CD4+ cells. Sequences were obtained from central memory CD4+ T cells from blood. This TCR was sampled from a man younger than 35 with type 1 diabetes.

This CDR3 is CASSQGVGADTQYF. The CDR3 DNA follows: TGCGCCAGCAGCCAGGGAGTTGGGGCAGATACGCAGTATTTT. This chain joins TRBV4-3 and TRBJ2-3, with D tentatively TRBD2 (5 bases). This CDR3 contains 14 residues. V shed 3 bases and J shed 4 bases, with 11 bases lying between them. Germline V gene sequence: CDR1 LGHNA, CDR2 YSLEER.